Sequencing of this T cell receptor (beta chain) was carried out in a study of CD8+ T cells in alopecia areata. Germline V CDR1 and CDR2: SEHNR, FQNEAQ (reference sequence). The CDR3 totals 15 residues. Trimming took off 5 bases at V and 4 bases at J, with 15 bases between the two ends. RNA extraction and reverse transcription yielded cDNA as sequencing template. Sequencing used immunoSEQ multiplex PCR; TCRdb keeps in-frame clones, though not all of them. The sample lists about 140,000 clones, approximately 86% occurring once. Noted treatment: oral pan-JAK inhibitor, 5-10 mg twice daily. V and J are TRBV7-9 and TRBJ2-1; D uncertain. The specimen was CD8+ T cells sorted from blood, collected at week 4, from a patient treated with tofacitinib. This sequence originates from a human donor with alopecia areata. The CDR3 loop is CASSLPGSRYNEQFF. CDR3 in DNA: TGTGCCAGCAGCCTACCCGGAAGCCGTTACAATGAGCAGTTCTTC.